This T cell receptor beta chain was documented in a study of human T cells and chemical hapten exposure. General study points: Expanded TCRs grouped into significantly more large CDR3 similarity clusters than controls produced.

Germline V CDR1 and CDR2: SGHTA, FQGNSA. The length of the CDR3 is 15 residues. J lost 2 bases, V lost 6 bases, and 9 bases had no gene match. As to time point: pre-sensitization, week 0. Treatment here: therapeutic diphenylcyclopropenone sensitization with weekly scalp DPC. Library construction involved attaching unique molecular identifiers to individual cDNA molecules, which allowed quantitative, reproducible TCR counting. TCRdb passed the RACE reads through MiXCR, listing each CDR3 protein once. The sample shows tens of thousands of distinct CDR3 sequences, 11% to 15% of them seen only once. Points on this clonotype: Its antigen is not identified.

Sequences were derived from whole blood, sampled in connection with sensitization to the hapten diphenylcyclopropenone (DPC). The chain recombines TRBV7-2 with TRBJ2-7, with TRBD1 matching 8 bases. This clonotype was sampled from a woman aged 50 to 65 with alopecia areata. Some clones in this sample may be carry-over from other donors' samples. CDR3 DNA: TGTGCCAGCAGACGCAATGGACAGGGCCCCTACGAGCAGTACTTC. It yields the protein CASRRNGQGPYEQYF. Variable domain in full (rest from reference TRBV7-2 and TRBJ2-7): GAGVSQSPSNKVTEKGKDVELRCDPISGHTALYWYRQSLGQGLEFLIYFQGNSAPDKSGLPSDRFSAERTGGSVSTLTIQRTQQEDSAVYLCASRRNGQGPYEQYFGPGTRLTVT.